A single sample is the source of the 30 T cell receptor beta chains below, sequenced in a study of cytomegalovirus exposure and HLA in healthy donors. Assay used: immunoSEQ multiplex PCR; TCRdb lists only in-frame clones, some missing. The table records 150,000 or so clones, about 94% of them present only once. What was sequenced was PBMCs. Receptor source: a young man in good health and CMV-seropositive.

The chain carries TRBV5-1 and TRBJ2-3; tentatively, D is TRBD2 (6 bases). CDR3 length: 12 amino acids. The germline V and J ends were trimmed by 0 bases and 14 bases, with 13 bases remaining between them. Germline-derived CDR1 and CDR2 are SGHRS and YFSETQ. The DNA of the CDR3 is TGCGCCAGCAGCTTGGAGGGGACTTTCGCGTATTTT. Its translation is CASSLEGTFAYF.

The rearrangement uses TRBV27 and TRBJ1-5; D gene unclear. Germline V gene lookup returns CDR1 MNHEY and CDR2 SMNVEV (reference sequence). The CDR3 is made up of 13 amino acids. The V gene lost 3 bases and the J gene lost 5 bases, with 8 bases spanning the gap. Written as DNA, the CDR3 is TGTGCCAGCAGTTTCTCGGTAGATCAGCCCCAGCATTTT. It yields the protein CASSFSVDQPQHF.

The chain employs TRBV5-1 and TRBJ1-4; D may be TRBD1 (5 bases). This CDR3 is built from 15 residues. Germline V gene sequence: CDR1 SGHRS, CDR2 YFSETQ. Trimming stripped 10 bases from V and 3 bases from J, with 19 bases between. CDR3 loop: CASERTLRANEKLFF. The CDR3 nucleotides read TGCGCCTCTGAAAGGACACTTCGAGCTAATGAAAAACTGTTTTTT.

The chain employs TRBV10-1 and TRBJ2-7, with unresolved D. Trimming pared 6 bases from V and 0 bases from J, leaving 6 bases between. The V gene's germline CDR1 is WNHNN and CDR2 SYGVQD (reference sequence). The CDR3 has 12 amino acids. In DNA, the CDR3 is TGCGCCAGCAGCTACAGCTCCTACGAGCAGTACTTC. It translates to CASSYSSYEQYF.

This chain connects TRBV5-6 to TRBJ2-7, with TRBD1 as a possible D gene (5 bases). The V end lost 2 bases, the J end lost 0 bases, and 9 bases lay between the germline ends. CDR1 and CDR2 from the germline V gene are SGHDT and YYEEEE. CDR3 length: 14 amino acids. For the CDR3, the DNA is TGTGCCAGCAGCTTTAGTGGGGCCTCCTACGAGCAGTACTTC. This codes for CASSFSGASYEQYF.

Written as DNA, the CDR3 is TGTGCCAGCAGCTTAAGCGGGACAAGCACAGATACGCAGTATTTT. Translation gives CASSLSGTSTDTQYF. The chain couples TRBV5-4 to TRBJ2-3; tentatively, D is TRBD2 (7 bases). The ends were cut back, 2 bases at V and 0 bases at J, with 10 bases in the middle. The CDR3 runs 15 residues. Germline V gene lookup returns CDR1 SGHNT and CDR2 YYREEE (reference sequence).

This chain connects TRBV25-1 to TRBJ1-3, with D perhaps matching TRBD1 (6 bases). Germline CDR1 reads MGHDK; CDR2 reads SYGVNS. Trimming took off 1 base at V and 0 bases at J, with 13 bases between the two ends. The CDR3 length is 17 residues. DNA of the CDR3: TGTGCCAGCAGTGAATTTAGGGGGGGAAACTCTGGAAACACCATATATTTT. Translated, it gives CASSEFRGGNSGNTIYF. Full variable domain (missing parts from reference TRBV25-1 and TRBJ1-3): EADIYQTPRYLVIGTGKKITLECSQTMGHDKMYWYQQDPGMELHLIHYSYGVNSTEKGDLSSESTVSRIRTEHFPLTLESARPSHTSQYLCASSEFRGGNSGNTIYFGEGSWLTVV.

This CDR3 is CASSQGLADYNEQFF. In nucleotides, the CDR3 is TGCGCCAGCAGTCAAGGACTAGCGGATTACAATGAGCAGTTCTTC. The chain carries TRBV5-1 and TRBJ2-1, with 10 bases that match TRBD2. J was trimmed by 4 bases and V by 5 bases; bases with no gene match: 6. Germline CDR1 and CDR2: SGHRS and YFSETQ. The CDR3 length is 15 residues.

The chain is built from TRBV19 and TRBJ1-1; D not resolved. The germline V gene has CDR1 LNHDA and CDR2 SQIVND (reference sequence). The CDR3 covers 14 residues. The V gene lost 6 bases and the J gene lost 0 bases, with 11 bases spanning the gap. The CDR3 sequence: CASSPRKLNTEAFF. The DNA for the CDR3 is TGTGCCAGTAGCCCCAGGAAGCTGAACACTGAAGCTTTCTTT.

V gene TRBV5-1 combines with J gene TRBJ2-3; 12 nucleotides align to TRBD2. Germline V gene data show CDR1 as SGHRS and CDR2 as YFSETQ. The junction had 7 bases not matched to a gene; V was cut back by 3 bases and J by 5 bases. This CDR3 is 16 amino acids long. The CDR3 protein is CASSSLTSGRGDTQYF. CDR3 bases: TGCGCCAGCAGCTCACTGACTAGCGGGAGAGGAGATACGCAGTATTTT.

This clone has just one count. The chain is built from TRBV7-6 and TRBJ1-1; D may be TRBD1 (5 bases). Per the germline V gene, CDR1 is SGHVS and CDR2 is FNYEAQ. The CDR3 runs to 13 residues. V was pared by 6 bases and J by 8 bases, with 16 bases between. CDR3 sequence: CASSLPGRAEAFF. In DNA form, the CDR3 reads TGTGCCAGCAGTCTACCCGGCAGGGCGGAAGCTTTCTTT. Supplemented by reference TRBV7-6 and TRBJ1-1, the full variable domain reads GAGVSQSPRYKVTKRGQDVALRCDPISGHVSLYWYRQALGQGPEFLTYFNYEAQQDKSGLPNDRFSAERPEGSISTLTIQRTEQRDSAMYRCASSLPGRAEAFFGQGTRLTVV.

This chain connects TRBV5-5 to TRBJ2-1; 7 bases agree with TRBD2. Trimming took 3 bases from V and 4 from J; bases not matched to a gene: 7. CDR1 and CDR2 (germline): SGHKS, YYEKEE (reference sequence). The CDR3 is made up of 15 amino acids. The CDR3 is CASSSTAGTYNEQFF. The CDR3, as DNA: TGTGCCAGCAGCTCGACAGCGGGGACTTACAATGAGCAGTTCTTC.

The chain is built from TRBV10-3 and TRBJ2-5; 7 bases fit TRBD1. V trimming: 11 bases; J trimming: 4 bases; junction bases outside the gene matches: 19. The CDR3 totals 16 residues. The germline V gene has CDR1 ENHRY and CDR2 SYGVKD. The CDR3 sequence is CASTPRQGDRRETQYF. CDR3 sequence (DNA): TGTGCCTCAACGCCCCGCCAGGGGGATAGGAGAGAGACCCAGTACTTC.

This rearrangement joins TRBV29-1 to TRBJ2-7; no definite D call. V was cut by 2 bases and J by 1 base, with 15 bases left in between. The CDR3 loop spans 15 amino acids. The germline gives CDR1 SQVTM, CDR2 ANQGSEA. The CDR3 loop reads CSVELGTELSYEQYF. CDR3 nucleotides: TGCAGCGTTGAACTCGGCACAGAACTTTCCTACGAGCAGTACTTC.

This chain uses TRBV5-1 with TRBJ2-5; D is possibly TRBD2 (7 bases). Per germline, CDR1 SGHRS and CDR2 YFSETQ. The CDR3 runs 14 residues. Between the trimmed V and J ends, which lost 3 bases and 2 bases, there was a span of 11 bases. Written as DNA, the CDR3 is TGCGCCAGCAGCTCAAGCGGGACACAAGAGACCCAGTACTTC. It codes for CASSSSGTQETQYF.

This chain uses TRBV20-1 with TRBJ1-1; unclear D gene. The ends were cut back, 7 bases at V and 5 bases at J, with 8 bases in the middle. The CDR3 extends over 10 amino acids. Germline V CDR1 and CDR2: DFQATT, SNEGSKA (reference sequence). In nucleotides, the CDR3 is TGCAGTGTAAGCGGGACTGAAGCTTTCTTT. It codes for CSVSGTEAFF.

J is TRBJ2-4 and V is TRBV27, with 9 bases fitting TRBD1. V dropped 3 bases and J dropped 0; count of bases not matched to a gene: 9. Germline loops: CDR1 MNHEY, CDR2 SMNVEV (reference sequence). This CDR3 is built from 18 residues. In nucleotides, the CDR3 is TGTGCCAGCAGTTTGTCGGGACAGGGCTTCTTAGCCAAAAACATTCAGTACTTC. Amino acid sequence: CASSLSGQGFLAKNIQYF.

The chain carries TRBV19 and TRBJ2-1; 9 bases map to TRBD1. Germline V lookup: CDR1 LNHDA, CDR2 SQIVND (reference sequence). The CDR3 consists of 12 residues. Trimming removed 6 bases from V and 8 bases from J; junction bases left unmatched: 2. CDR3 sequence: CASRDRGYEQFF. The CDR3 DNA is TGTGCCAGTAGGGACAGGGGCTATGAGCAGTTCTTC.

V usage is TRBV9 and J usage is TRBJ2-1; 8 nucleotides match TRBD2. The germline V gene encodes CDR1 SGDLS and CDR2 YYNGEE. CDR3 size: 15 residues. Unmatched junction bases numbered 8, after V lost 2 bases and J lost 7 bases. The CDR3 protein is CASSVAGGPSNEQFF. Here the CDR3 DNA reads TGTGCCAGCAGCGTTGCGGGAGGCCCATCTAATGAGCAGTTCTTC.

In nucleotides, the CDR3 is TGTGCCAGCACAAGCACTAGCGGCTCCTACGAGCAGTACTTC. Encoded protein: CASTSTSGSYEQYF. This chain connects TRBV2 to TRBJ2-7, with 8 positions matching TRBD2. Germline V CDR1 and CDR2: SNHLY, FYNNEI. The CDR3 has 14 residues. With 7 bases clipped from V and 0 bases from J, the junction kept 5 bases outside the gene matches. Complete variable domain (other parts from reference TRBV2 and TRBJ2-7): EPEVTQTPSHQVTQMGQEVILRCVPISNHLYFYWYRQILGQKVEFLVSFYNNEISEKSEIFDDQFSVERPDGSNFTLKIRSTKLEDSAMYFCASTSTSGSYEQYFGPGTRLTVT.

This chain uses TRBV27 with TRBJ2-1, with TRBD1 identical over 10 bases. This CDR3 is built from 16 residues. The germline V gene has CDR1 MNHEY and CDR2 SMNVEV (reference sequence). Trimming cost V 3 bases and J 3 bases; bases outside gene matches: 5. The CDR3 region is CASSFFGQGGYNEQFF. DNA for the CDR3: TGTGCCAGCAGTTTTTTCGGACAGGGGGGCTACAATGAGCAGTTCTTC.

The V and J genes are TRBV28 and TRBJ1-1; D unresolved. This CDR3 is 15 amino acids long. V shed 7 bases and J shed 0 bases, with 15 bases lying between them. Germline loops: CDR1 MDHEN, CDR2 SYDVKM. In DNA, the CDR3 is TGTGCCAGCACCCACACCCCTTACATGAACACTGAAGCTTTCTTT. It specifies CASTHTPYMNTEAFF.

V is TRBV7-2 and J is TRBJ2-5; TRBD1 matches 8 bases. CDR1 SGHTA and CDR2 FQGNSA come from the germline V gene. This CDR3 spans 14 amino acids. V was pared by 3 bases and J by 5 bases, with 5 bases of the junction left unmatched. The CDR3 loop reads CASSFQGAGETQYF. In DNA, the CDR3 is TGTGCCAGCAGCTTCCAGGGGGCAGGGGAGACCCAGTACTTC.

The rearrangement joins TRBV16 to TRBJ2-5; 9 nucleotides match TRBD1. This CDR3 is built from 15 residues. After removal of 3 bases from V and 4 bases from J, the junction contained 6 bases not matched to a gene. Germline-derived CDR1 and CDR2 are KGHSY and FQNENV. In DNA, the CDR3 is TGTGCCAGCAGCCACCGGACAGGGGTAAGAGAGACCCAGTACTTC. Its translation is CASSHRTGVRETQYF.

This clone was seen only once. CDR3 nucleotide sequence: TGTGCCAGCAGCCAAGTCCTTGGACGGGGAAATGAAAAACTGTTTTTT. Amino acids: CASSQVLGRGNEKLFF. The chain recombines TRBV14 with TRBJ1-4; the D is unclear. Per germline, CDR1 SGHDN and CDR2 FVKESK. Trimming left V 1 base short and J 5 bases short, with 14 bases between. This CDR3 spans 16 amino acids.

The V call is TRBV5-4, the J call TRBJ2-5, with 10 bases matching TRBD1. This CDR3 has 15 residues. Germline V gene data show CDR1 as SGHNT and CDR2 as YYREEE (reference sequence). The trim removed 6 bases at V and 4 bases at J, leaving 9 bases unmatched. The CDR3 protein is CASIPPGQGRETQYF. The DNA for the CDR3 is TGTGCCAGCATCCCACCGGGACAGGGGAGAGAGACCCAGTACTTC.

V and J are TRBV11-2 and TRBJ2-4; perhaps TRBD1 as D (6 bases). CDR3 size: 15 residues. Trimming removed 2 bases from V and 9 bases from J, with 17 bases in between. Germline V gives CDR1 SGHAT, CDR2 FQNNGV. CDR3 nucleotides: TGTGCCAGCAGCTTAAGGGCAGGGACACCGGGCATTCAGTACTTC. It is translated as CASSLRAGTPGIQYF.

The chain couples TRBV5-1 to TRBJ1-1, with a possible D match to TRBD1 (6 bases). The length of the CDR3 is 14 residues. CDR1 and CDR2 from the germline V gene are SGHRS and YFSETQ. Trimming took off 0 bases at V and 7 bases at J, with 13 bases between the two ends. CDR3 DNA: TGCGCCAGCAGCTTGGACAGGGCATCCTTTGAAGCTTTCTTT. It codes for CASSLDRASFEAFF.

The genes are TRBV7-2 and TRBJ2-2; TRBD2 agrees at 12 bases. The V gene's germline CDR1 is SGHTA and CDR2 FQGNSA. After removal of 1 base from V and 9 bases from J, the junction contained 9 bases not matched to a gene. This CDR3 region has 17 residues. DNA of the CDR3: TGTGCCAGCAGCTTAGACCGTCTAGCGGGAGGGGCGAGGGAGCTGTTTTTT. This encodes CASSLDRLAGGARELFF.

The chain has TRBV2 and TRBJ2-7; D is uncertain. Germline V lookup: CDR1 SNHLY, CDR2 FYNNEI. This CDR3 comprises 16 residues. The germline V and J ends were trimmed by 2 bases and 5 bases, with 19 bases remaining between them. This CDR3 reads CASSEYLLTTSNEQYF. As DNA, the CDR3 is TGTGCCAGCAGTGAATACCTTCTCACGACATCGAACGAGCAGTACTTC.